In its sample, the clone carrying this T cell receptor beta chain was seen a few times. Antigen: not known. The authors prepared the TCRbeta library with unique molecular identifiers. A single record per CDR3 protein comes from TCRdb applying MiXCR to the PCR reads. Of 98,000 or so distinct CDR3 sequences in the sample, 23% were seen once. The entry originates in a study of T-cell reconstitution after alpha-beta-depleted transplantation in children. Study conclusions and caveats: In some patients, recipient T cells and intrathymic progenitors surviving conditioning explained high day-60 diversity. By one year post-transplant, T-cell counts and diversity largely arose from T cells that were newly produced. Several hundred rapidly expanded clones from non-depleted graft cells reportedly supplied alpha-beta T cells about two months post-transplant.

Germline V lookup: CDR1 DFQATT, CDR2 SNEGSKA (reference sequence). The CDR3 totals 15 residues. Trimming left V 4 bases short and J 0 bases short, with 13 bases between. The TCR was taken from a boy aged 2 to 10 with acute lymphoblastic leukemia, due to receive a stem cell transplant. Here the sequenced sample was PBMCs, taken before TCRalphabeta/CD19-depleted stem cell transplant. This sequence joins TRBV20-1 and TRBJ2-1, with a tentative D call TRBD2 (5 bases). The CDR3 is CSATLERSSYNEQFF. The CDR3 coding sequence is TGCAGTGCTACCTTGGAGCGGAGCTCCTACAATGAGCAGTTCTTC.